This TCR beta chain is from a study of PD-L1 blockade in urothelial cancer. Study details: Blood analysis took place 3 weeks (second dose) and 6 weeks after treatment start.

The germline V gene encodes CDR1 LNHDA and CDR2 SQIVND (reference sequence). V dropped 8 bases and J dropped 6; count of bases not matched to a gene: 6. CDR3 length: 14 amino acids. Regarding the study as a whole: Durable benefit was linked to greater 3-week expansion of tumor-associated blood clones.

As regards this clone: No antigen is known for it.

TCRdb's copy holds only in-frame clones and misses some; the assay was immunoSEQ multiplex PCR. The data show approximately 52,000 clones, with around 80% seen just once and roughly 4% held by the top ten. Time point specified: pretreatment peripheral blood. This chain connects TRBV19 to TRBJ2-2; 10 bases match TRBD1. This material consisted of PBMCs, taken around atezolizumab (anti-PD-L1) treatment. This receptor was identified in a man between 65 and 85 years old with urothelial cancer. CDR3 amino acids: CASVTGGSSGELFF. CDR3 sequence (DNA): TGTGCCAGTGTGACAGGGGGCAGTTCCGGGGAGCTGTTTTTT.